This T cell receptor beta chain stems from a study of blood T cell repertoires in COVID-19. Turning to the study itself: There were acute and convalescent COVID-19 samples, and they came from the United States, Italy and Spain. T cells, B-cell-depleted T cells, or PBMCs provided the cDNA or gDNA that served as material.

This CDR3 contains 16 residues. V shed 8 bases and J 1 base; nucleotides not matched to a gene: 11. The germline gives CDR1 MNHEY, CDR2 SMNVEV (reference sequence). Enrolled during active infection, Seattle patients were then followed longitudinally. In the authors' workflow: Amplification from reference gene primers served as the basis for estimated nucleated cell counts. TCRdb keeps only in-frame clones here, not all; method: immunoSEQ multiplex PCR. That table supplies the V and J calls and clone size; D and trimming were determined from the DNA. The table records some 220,000 clones, 83% of them present only once.

The clonotype comes from a woman between 25 and 40 years old with COVID-19, enrolled during active disease. The sequenced material came from peripheral blood. V gene TRBV27 combines with J gene TRBJ2-3; 8 bases align to TRBD2. The CDR3 is CASAPHFGRGTDTQYF. CDR3 in DNA: TGTGCCAGCGCCCCACATTTCGGGAGGGGCACAGATACGCAGTATTTT.